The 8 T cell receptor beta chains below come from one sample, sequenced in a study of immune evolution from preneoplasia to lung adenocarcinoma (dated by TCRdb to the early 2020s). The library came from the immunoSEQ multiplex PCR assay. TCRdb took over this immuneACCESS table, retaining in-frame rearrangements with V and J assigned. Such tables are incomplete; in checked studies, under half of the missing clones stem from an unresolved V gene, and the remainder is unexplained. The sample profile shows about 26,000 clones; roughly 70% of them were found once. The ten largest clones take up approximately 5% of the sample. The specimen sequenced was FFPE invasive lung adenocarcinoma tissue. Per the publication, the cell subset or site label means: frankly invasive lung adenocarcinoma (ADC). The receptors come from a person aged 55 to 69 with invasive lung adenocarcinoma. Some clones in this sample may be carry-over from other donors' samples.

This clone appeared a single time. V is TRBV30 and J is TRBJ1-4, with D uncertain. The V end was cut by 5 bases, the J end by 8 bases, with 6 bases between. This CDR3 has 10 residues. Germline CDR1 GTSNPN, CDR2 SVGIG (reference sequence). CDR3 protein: CAWGEEKLFF. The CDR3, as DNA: TGTGCCTGGGGGGAGGAAAAACTGTTTTTT.

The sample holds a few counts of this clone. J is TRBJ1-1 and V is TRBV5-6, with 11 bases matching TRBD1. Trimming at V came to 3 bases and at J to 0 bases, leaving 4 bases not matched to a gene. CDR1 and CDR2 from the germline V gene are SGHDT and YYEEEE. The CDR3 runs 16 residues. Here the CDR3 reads CASSWDRGLVNTEAFF. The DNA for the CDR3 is TGTGCCAGCAGCTGGGACAGGGGGTTGGTGAACACTGAAGCTTTCTTT.

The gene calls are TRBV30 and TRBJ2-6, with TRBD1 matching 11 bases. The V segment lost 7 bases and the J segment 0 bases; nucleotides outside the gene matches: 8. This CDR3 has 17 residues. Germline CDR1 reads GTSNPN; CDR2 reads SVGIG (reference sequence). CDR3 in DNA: TGTGCCTTTGATACCGGGACAGGGGGCTCTGGGGCCAACGTCCTGACTTTC. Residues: CAFDTGTGGSGANVLTF.

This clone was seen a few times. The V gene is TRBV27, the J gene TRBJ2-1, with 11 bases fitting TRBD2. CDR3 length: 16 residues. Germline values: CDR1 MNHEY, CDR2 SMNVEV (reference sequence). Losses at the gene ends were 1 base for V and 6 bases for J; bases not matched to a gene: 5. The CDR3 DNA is TGTGCCAGCAGTTTATTAGGTAGCGGGAGGGCCAATGAGCAGTTCTTC. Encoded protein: CASSLLGSGRANEQFF.

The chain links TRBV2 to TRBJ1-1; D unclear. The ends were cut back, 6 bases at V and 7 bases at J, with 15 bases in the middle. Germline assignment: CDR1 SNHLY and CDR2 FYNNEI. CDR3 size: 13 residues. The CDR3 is CASSTSGGSEAFF. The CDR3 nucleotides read TGTGCCAGCAGCACCTCTGGAGGCAGTGAAGCTTTCTTT.

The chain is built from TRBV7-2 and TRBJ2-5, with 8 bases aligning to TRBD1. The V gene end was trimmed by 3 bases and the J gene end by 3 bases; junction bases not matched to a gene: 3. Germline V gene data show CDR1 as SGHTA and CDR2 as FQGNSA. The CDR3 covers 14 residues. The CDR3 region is CASSFNRGEETQYF. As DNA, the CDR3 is TGTGCCAGCAGCTTCAACAGGGGGGAAGAGACCCAGTACTTC.

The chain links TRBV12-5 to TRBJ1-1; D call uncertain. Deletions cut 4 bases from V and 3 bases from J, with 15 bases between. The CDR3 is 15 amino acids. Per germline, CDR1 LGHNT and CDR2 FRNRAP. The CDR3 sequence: CASGYVRTADTEAFF. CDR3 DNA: TGTGCTAGTGGTTACGTCCGGACTGCGGACACTGAAGCTTTCTTT.

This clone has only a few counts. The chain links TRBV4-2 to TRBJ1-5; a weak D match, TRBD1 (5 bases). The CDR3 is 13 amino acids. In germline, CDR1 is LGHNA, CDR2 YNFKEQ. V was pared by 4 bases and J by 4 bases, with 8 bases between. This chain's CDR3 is CASSPGGNQPQHF. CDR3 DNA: TGTGCCAGCAGCCCGGGGGGGAATCAGCCCCAGCATTTT.